This entry is about one TCR beta chain. Antigen unknown. A junction boundary mismatches the germline segment, possibly from a read error. This sample is drawn from a study of post-analysis software for immune sequencing data. Unique molecular identifiers were built into the TCR beta cDNA libraries. MiXCR, run by TCRdb on the PCR reads, gives a single entry per CDR3 protein. The top ten hold 0.56% of the sample, which has some 690,000 distinct CDR3 sequences, roughly 27% seen once. Study outcomes and limitations: Patients had higher frequencies than controls of about five TRBV segments, including TRBV5-6, TRBV5-1 and TRBV20-1. With F measure, samples from one preparation batch clustered together strongly.

The CDR3 sequence is 14 residues long. Germline values: CDR1 KGHDR, CDR2 SFDVKD. The source material was blood. J is TRBJ2-5 and V is TRBV24-1; weak D call: TRBD2 (5 bases). The receptor comes from a girl aged 10 to 17 with multiple sclerosis. CDR3 sequence: CATDSGSDQDTQYF. The CDR3 DNA is TGTGCCACGGACTCGGGATCCGACCAAGACACCCAGTACTTC.